Listed below are T cell receptor beta chains from one sample, sequenced in a study of CD4 T cells in relation to SARS-CoV-2 and coronaviruses. Libraries were prepared by immunoSEQ multiplex PCR; TCRdb keeps only in-frame clonotypes and omits some of them. This sample carries about 68,000 clones, 93% of them seen once, and the ten largest clones take under 0.25%. Material: naive CD4+ T cells from PBMCs. The receptors were gathered from a human donor in good health. CDR3s include the opening cysteine and the closing phenylalanine or tryptophan. D genes are given only for firm matches.

20	TRBV1	TRBJ1-4	.	CTSSQERPIGTHATNEKLFF
15	TRBV5-1	TRBJ1-3	.	CASSLTAYSGNTIYF
16	TRBV5-4	TRBJ1-3	TRBD1	CASSRTGGLSGNTIYF
16	TRBV2	TRBJ1-3	.	CASSAGRAMTGNTIYF
15	TRBV7-2	TRBJ2-3	.	CASSLLAQNTDTQYF
15	TRBV7-2	TRBJ1-5	.	CASSYGTAGDQPQHF
17	TRBV25-1	TRBJ1-1	.	CASSESQGSGLYTEAFF
17	TRBV5-1	TRBJ1-4	.	CASSLAVAQTTNEKLFF
14	TRBV9	TRBJ2-1	.	CASSGTPVVNEQFF
13	TRBV7-2	TRBJ2-2	.	CASSLDFTGELFF
15	TRBV18	TRBJ1-1	TRBD1	CASSPVEGADSEAFF
14	TRBV19	TRBJ1-1	TRBD1	CASLKGARGTEAFF
14	TRBV28	TRBJ1-2	.	CASSLGGGGYGYTF
15	TRBV5-6	TRBJ1-5	.	CASSTAAGGNQPQHF
11	TRBV2	TRBJ2-7	.	CASNRGYGQYF
13	TRBV27	TRBJ2-3	.	CASSLKRVDTQYF
15	TRBV9	TRBJ2-5	TRBD1	CASSFGQGVSETQYF
14	TRBV9	TRBJ2-2	.	CASSVLANTGELFF
16	TRBV5-1	TRBJ2-1	TRBD1	CASGLTGTGFYNEQFF
17	TRBV5-4	TRBJ1-3	.	CASSLKTGQSSGNTIYF
14	TRBV14	TRBJ1-2	.	CASSQDYAGHGYTF
17	TRBV7-8	TRBJ2-2	.	CASSLVALASNTGELFF
15	TRBV19	TRBJ2-2	.	CATSLRVGNTGELFF
15	TRBV6-5	TRBJ2-7	TRBD1	CASRARDRGRNEQYF
14	TRBV10-1	TRBJ1-2	.	CASSERWECYGYTF
13	TRBV29-1	TRBJ1-2	TRBD1	CSVRDRGQEGYTF
14	TRBV5-1	TRBJ2-7	TRBD2	CASSLALAGDEQYF
13	TRBV10-3	TRBJ1-1	.	CAISESVNTEAFF
14	TRBV11-2	TRBJ2-2	.	CASSLSSGSGELFF
15	TRBV5-4	TRBJ2-7	TRBD2	CASSPSSGGGYEQYF
16	TRBV18	TRBJ2-7	TRBD1	CASSPLGQGAHGEQYF
16	TRBV5-6	TRBJ1-6	TRBD1	CASSLDRGRYNSPLHF
15	TRBV7-3	TRBJ2-7	TRBD2	CASSLTSGRAYEQYF